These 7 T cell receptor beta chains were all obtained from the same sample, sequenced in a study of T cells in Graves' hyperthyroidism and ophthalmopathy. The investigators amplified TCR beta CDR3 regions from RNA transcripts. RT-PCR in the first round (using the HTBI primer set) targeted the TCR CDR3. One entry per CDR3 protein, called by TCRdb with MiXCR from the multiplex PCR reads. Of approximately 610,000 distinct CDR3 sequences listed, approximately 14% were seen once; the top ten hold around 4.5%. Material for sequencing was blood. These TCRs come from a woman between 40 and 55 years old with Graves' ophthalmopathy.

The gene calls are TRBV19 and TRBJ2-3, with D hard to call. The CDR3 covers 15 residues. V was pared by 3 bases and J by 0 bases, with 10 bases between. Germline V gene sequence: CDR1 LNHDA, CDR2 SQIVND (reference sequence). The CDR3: CASSILHRSTDTQYF. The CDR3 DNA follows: TGTGCCAGTAGTATTCTCCACCGAAGCACAGATACGCAGTATTTT.

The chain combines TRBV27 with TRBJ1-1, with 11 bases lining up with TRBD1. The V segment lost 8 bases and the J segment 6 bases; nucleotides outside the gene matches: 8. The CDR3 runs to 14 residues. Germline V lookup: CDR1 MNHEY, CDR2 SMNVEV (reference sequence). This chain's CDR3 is CASASDRGPAEAFF. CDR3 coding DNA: TGTGCCAGCGCCTCGGACAGGGGGCCCGCTGAAGCTTTCTTT.

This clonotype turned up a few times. In nucleotides, the CDR3 is TGCAGCGTAATTTCGGGCCGGGGGCCCTACGAGCAGTACTTC. Protein product: CSVISGRGPYEQYF. The chain joins TRBV29-1 to TRBJ2-7, with D possibly being TRBD1 or TRBD2 (6 bases each). V was trimmed by 6 bases and J by 2 bases, leaving 17 bases between them. Germline values: CDR1 SQVTM, CDR2 ANQGSEA. The CDR3 totals 14 residues.

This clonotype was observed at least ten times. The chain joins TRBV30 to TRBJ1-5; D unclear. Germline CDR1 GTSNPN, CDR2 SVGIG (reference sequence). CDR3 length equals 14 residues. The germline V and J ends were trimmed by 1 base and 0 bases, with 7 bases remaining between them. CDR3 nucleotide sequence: TGTGCCTGGAGTGGAGGGAATAGCAATCAGCCCCAGCATTTT. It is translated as CAWSGGNSNQPQHF.

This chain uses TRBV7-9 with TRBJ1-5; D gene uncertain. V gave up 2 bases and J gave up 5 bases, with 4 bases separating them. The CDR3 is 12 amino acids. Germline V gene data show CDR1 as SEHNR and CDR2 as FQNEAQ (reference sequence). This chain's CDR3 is CASSLNYQPQHF. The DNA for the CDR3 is TGTGCCAGCAGCTTAAATTATCAGCCCCAGCATTTT.

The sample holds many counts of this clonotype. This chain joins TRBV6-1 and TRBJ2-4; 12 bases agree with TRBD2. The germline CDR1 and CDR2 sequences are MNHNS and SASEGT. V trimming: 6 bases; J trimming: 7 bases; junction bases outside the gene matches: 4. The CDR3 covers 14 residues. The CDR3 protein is CASSGLAGRNIQYF. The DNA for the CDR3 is TGTGCCAGCAGCGGACTAGCGGGAAGGAACATTCAGTACTTC.

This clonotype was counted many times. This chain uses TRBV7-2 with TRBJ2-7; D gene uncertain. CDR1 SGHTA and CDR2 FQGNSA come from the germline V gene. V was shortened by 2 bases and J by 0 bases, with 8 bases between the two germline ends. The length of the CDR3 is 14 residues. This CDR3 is CASSLRRSSYEQYF. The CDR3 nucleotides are TGTGCCAGCAGCTTACGACGCAGCTCCTACGAGCAGTACTTC.